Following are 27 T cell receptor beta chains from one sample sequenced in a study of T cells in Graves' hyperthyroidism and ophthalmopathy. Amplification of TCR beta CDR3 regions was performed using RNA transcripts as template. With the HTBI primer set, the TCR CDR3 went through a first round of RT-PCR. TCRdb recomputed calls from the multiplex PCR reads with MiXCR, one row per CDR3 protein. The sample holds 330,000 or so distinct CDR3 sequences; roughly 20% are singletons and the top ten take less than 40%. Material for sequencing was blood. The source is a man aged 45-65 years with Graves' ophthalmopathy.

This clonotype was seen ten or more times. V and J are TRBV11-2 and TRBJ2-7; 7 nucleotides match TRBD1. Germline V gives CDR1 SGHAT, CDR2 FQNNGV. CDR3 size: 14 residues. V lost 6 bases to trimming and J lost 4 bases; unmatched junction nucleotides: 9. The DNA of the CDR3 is TGTGCCAGCAGGGCTACAGGGGCGGTTTACGAGCAGTACTTC. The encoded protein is CASRATGAVYEQYF.

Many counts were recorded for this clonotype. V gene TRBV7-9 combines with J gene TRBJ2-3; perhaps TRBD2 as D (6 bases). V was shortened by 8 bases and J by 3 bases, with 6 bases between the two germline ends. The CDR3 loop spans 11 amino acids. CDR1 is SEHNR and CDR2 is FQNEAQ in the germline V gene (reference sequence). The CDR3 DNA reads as TGTGCCAGCGGGGGGACAGATACGCAGTATTTT. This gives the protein CASGGTDTQYF.

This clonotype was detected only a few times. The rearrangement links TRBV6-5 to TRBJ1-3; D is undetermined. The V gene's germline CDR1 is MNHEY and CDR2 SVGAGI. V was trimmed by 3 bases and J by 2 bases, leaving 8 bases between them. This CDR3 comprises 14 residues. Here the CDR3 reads CASSYLEAGNTIYF. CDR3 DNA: TGTGCCAGCAGTTATTTAGAAGCTGGAAACACCATATATTTT.

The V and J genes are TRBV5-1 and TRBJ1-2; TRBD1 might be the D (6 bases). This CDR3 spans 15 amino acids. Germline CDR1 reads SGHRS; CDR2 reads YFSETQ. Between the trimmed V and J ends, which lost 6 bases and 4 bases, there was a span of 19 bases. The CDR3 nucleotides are TGCGCCAGCACTCCACTCTCTCAGGGGCCCTATGGCTACACCTTC. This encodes CASTPLSQGPYGYTF.

CDR3 nucleotide sequence: TGCGCCAGCAGCTTGAGTGTGGGTACAGGAAATGAGCAGTTCTTC. This encodes CASSLSVGTGNEQFF. The J gene is TRBJ2-1, the V gene TRBV5-1; TRBD1 might be the D (5 bases). Germline CDR1 and CDR2: SGHRS and YFSETQ. The CDR3 is 15 amino acids. The V end lost 1 base, the J end lost 7 bases, and 15 bases lay between the germline ends.

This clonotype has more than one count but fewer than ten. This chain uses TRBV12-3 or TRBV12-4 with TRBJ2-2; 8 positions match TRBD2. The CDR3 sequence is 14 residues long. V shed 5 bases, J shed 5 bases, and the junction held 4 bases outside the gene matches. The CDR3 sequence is CASSISGVTGELFF. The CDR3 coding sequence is TGTGCCAGCAGTATTAGCGGGGTTACCGGGGAGCTGTTTTTT.

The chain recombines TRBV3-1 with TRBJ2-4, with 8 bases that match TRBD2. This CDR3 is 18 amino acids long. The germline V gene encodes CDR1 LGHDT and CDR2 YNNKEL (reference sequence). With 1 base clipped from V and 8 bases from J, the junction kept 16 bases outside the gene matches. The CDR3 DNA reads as TGTGCCAGCAGCCAAGTTCTTCTAACGGGAGGGCCTAGGGACATTCAGTACTTC. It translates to CASSQVLLTGGPRDIQYF. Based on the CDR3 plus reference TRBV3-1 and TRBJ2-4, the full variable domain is DTAVSQTPKYLVTQMGNDKSIKCEQNLGHDTMYWYKQDSKKFLKIMFSYNNKELIINETVPNRFSPKSPDKAHLNLHINSLELGDSAVYFCASSQVLLTGGPRDIQYFGAGTRLSVL.

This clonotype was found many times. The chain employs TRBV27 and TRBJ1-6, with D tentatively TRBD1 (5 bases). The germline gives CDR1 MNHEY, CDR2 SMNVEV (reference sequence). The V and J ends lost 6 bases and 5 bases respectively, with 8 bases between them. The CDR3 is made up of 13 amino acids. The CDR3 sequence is CASRNRHNSPLHF. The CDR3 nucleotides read TGTGCCAGCAGGAACAGGCATAATTCACCCCTCCACTTT.

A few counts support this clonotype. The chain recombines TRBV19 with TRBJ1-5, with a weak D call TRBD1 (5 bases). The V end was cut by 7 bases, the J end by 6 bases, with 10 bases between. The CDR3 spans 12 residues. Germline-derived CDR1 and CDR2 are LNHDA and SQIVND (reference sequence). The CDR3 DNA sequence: TGTGCCAGTAACGAGGGACCTCAGCCCCAGCATTTT. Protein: CASNEGPQPQHF. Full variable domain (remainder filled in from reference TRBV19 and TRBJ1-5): DGGITQSPKYLFRKEGQNVTLSCEQNLNHDAMYWYRQDPGQGLRLIYYSQIVNDFQKGDIAEGYSVSREKKESFPLTVTSAQKNPTAFYLCASNEGPQPQHFGDGTRLSIL.

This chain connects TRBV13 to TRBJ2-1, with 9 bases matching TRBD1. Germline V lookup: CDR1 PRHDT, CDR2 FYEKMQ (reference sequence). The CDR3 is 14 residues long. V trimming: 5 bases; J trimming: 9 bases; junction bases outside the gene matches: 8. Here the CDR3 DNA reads TGTGCCAGCAGCCCCGGGACAGGGACCGGTGAGCAGTTCTTC. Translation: CASSPGTGTGEQFF.

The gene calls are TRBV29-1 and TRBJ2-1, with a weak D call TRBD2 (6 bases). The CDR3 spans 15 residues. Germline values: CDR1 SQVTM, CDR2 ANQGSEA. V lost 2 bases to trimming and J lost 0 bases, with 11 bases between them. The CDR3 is CSVELSGHSYNEQFF. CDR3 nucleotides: TGCAGCGTTGAATTAAGCGGGCACTCCTACAATGAGCAGTTCTTC.

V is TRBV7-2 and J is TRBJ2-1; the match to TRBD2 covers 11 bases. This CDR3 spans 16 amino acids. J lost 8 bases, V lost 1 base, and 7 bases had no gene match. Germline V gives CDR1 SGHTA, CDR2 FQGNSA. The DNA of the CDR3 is TGTGCCAGCAGCTTAGGTACTAGCGGGAGCGGATATGAGCAGTTCTTC. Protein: CASSLGTSGSGYEQFF.

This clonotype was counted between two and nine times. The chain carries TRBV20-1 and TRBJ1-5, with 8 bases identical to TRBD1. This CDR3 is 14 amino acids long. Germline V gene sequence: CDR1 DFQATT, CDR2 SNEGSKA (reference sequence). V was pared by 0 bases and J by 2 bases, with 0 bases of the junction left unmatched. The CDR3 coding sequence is TGCAGTGCTAGAGAGACAGGGGGCAATCAGCCCCAGCATTTT. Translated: CSARETGGNQPQHF.

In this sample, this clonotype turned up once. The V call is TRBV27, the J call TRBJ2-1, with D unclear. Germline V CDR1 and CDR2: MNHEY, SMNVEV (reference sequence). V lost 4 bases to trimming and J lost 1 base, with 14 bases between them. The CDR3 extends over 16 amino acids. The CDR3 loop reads CASSSPRVRSYNEQFF. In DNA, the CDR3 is TGTGCCAGCAGTTCCCCTCGTGTTCGGTCCTACAATGAGCAGTTCTTC.

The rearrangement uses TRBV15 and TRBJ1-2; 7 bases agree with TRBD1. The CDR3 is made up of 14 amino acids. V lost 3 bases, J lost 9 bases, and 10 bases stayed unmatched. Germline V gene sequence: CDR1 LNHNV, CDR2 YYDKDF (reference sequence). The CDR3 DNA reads TGTGCCACCAGCAGTCCCGGGACAGACATTCGCTACACCTTC. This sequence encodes CATSSPGTDIRYTF. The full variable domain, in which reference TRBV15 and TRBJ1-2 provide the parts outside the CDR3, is DAMVIQNPRYQVTQFGKPVTLSCSQTLNHNVMYWYQQKSSQAPKLLFHYYDKDFNNEADTPDNFQSRRPNTSFCFLDIRSPGLGDTAMYLCATSSPGTDIRYTFGSGTRLTVV.

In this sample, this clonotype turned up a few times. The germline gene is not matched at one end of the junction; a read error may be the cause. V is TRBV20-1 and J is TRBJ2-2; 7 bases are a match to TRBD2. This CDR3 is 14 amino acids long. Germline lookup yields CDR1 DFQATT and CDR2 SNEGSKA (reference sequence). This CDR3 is CSAKGSGYTGELFF. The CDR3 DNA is TGTAGTGCTAAGGGTAGCGGGTACACCGGGGAGCTGTTTTTT.

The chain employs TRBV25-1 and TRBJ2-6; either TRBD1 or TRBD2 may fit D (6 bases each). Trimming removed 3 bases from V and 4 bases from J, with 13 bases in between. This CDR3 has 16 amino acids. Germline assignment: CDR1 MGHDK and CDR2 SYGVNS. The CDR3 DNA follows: TGTGCCAGCAGTGATCCTCGGGGGCGCGGGGCCAACGTCCTGACTTTC. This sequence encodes CASSDPRGRGANVLTF.

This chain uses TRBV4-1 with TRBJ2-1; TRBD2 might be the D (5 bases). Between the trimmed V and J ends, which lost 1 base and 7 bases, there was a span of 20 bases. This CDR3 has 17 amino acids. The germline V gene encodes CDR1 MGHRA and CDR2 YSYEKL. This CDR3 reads CASSQASSGYILNEQFF. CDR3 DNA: TGCGCCAGCAGCCAAGCCTCCAGCGGCTACATTCTTAATGAGCAGTTCTTC.

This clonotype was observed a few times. In nucleotides, the CDR3 is TGTGCCAGCAGTTTTACGGGAGGTCAGCCCCAGCATTTT. It encodes CASSFTGGQPQHF. This chain connects TRBV12-3 or TRBV12-4 to TRBJ1-5, with D hard to call. The CDR3 runs to 13 residues. The germline V and J ends were trimmed by 3 bases and 6 bases, with 9 bases remaining between them.

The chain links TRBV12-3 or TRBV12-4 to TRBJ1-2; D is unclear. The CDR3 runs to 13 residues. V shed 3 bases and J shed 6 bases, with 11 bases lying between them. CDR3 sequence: CASSFGRTNGYTF. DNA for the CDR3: TGTGCCAGCAGTTTTGGGAGAACCAATGGCTACACCTTC.

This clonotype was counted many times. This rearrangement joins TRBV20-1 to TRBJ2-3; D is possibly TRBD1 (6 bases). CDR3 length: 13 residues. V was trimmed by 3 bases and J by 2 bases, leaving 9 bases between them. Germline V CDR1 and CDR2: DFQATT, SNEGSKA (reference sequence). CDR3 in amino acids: CSARRGTTDTQYF. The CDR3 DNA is TGCAGTGCTAGGAGGGGGACCACAGATACGCAGTATTTT.

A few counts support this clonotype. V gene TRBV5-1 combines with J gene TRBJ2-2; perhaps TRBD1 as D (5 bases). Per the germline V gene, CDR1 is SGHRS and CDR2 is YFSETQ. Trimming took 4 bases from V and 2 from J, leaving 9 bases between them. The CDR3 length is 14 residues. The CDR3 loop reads CASSTDSNTGELFF. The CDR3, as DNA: TGCGCCAGCAGCACCGACAGTAACACCGGGGAGCTGTTTTTT. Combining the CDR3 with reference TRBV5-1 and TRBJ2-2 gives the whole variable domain KAGVTQTPRYLIKTRGQQVTLSCSPISGHRSVSWYQQTPGQGLQFLFEYFSETQRNKGNFPGRFSGRQFSNSRSEMNVSTLELGDSALYLCASSTDSNTGELFFGEGSRLTVL.

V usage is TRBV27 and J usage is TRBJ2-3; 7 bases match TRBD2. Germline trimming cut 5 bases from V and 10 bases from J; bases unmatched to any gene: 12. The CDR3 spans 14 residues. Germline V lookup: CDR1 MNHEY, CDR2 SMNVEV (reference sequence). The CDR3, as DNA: TGTGCCAGCAGTCCGACGTCGACTAGCTACGCGCAGTATTTT. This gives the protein CASSPTSTSYAQYF.

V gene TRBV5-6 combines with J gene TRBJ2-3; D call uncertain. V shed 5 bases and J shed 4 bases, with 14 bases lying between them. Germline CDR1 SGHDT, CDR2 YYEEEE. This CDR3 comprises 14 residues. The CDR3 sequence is CASRRSGAADTQYF. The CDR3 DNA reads TGTGCCAGCAGACGCTCTGGCGCGGCAGATACGCAGTATTTT.

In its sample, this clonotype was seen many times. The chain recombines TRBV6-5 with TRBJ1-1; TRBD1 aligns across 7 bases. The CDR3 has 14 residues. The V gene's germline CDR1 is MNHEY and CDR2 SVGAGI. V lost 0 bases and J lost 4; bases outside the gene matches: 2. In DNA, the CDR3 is TGTGCCAGCAGTTACTCGGGACAGCTCACTGAAGCTTTCTTT. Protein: CASSYSGQLTEAFF.

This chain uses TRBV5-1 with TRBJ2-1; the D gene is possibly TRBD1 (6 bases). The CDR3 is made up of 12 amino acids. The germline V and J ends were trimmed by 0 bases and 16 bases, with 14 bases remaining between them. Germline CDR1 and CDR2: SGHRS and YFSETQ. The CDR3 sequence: CASSLAGADTFF. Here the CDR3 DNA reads TGCGCCAGCAGCTTGGCAGGGGCAGACACTTTCTTC.

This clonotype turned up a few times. CDR3: CSASMVAGVDEQFF. The CDR3, as DNA: TGCAGTGCTAGTATGGTAGCGGGAGTAGATGAGCAGTTCTTC. The chain recombines TRBV20-1 with TRBJ2-1; 9 bases map to TRBD2. Germline CDR1 reads DFQATT; CDR2 reads SNEGSKA (reference sequence). The CDR3 sequence is 14 residues long. The ends lost 3 bases at V and 8 bases at J; junction bases unmatched: 8.